This T cell receptor (beta chain) is from a study of blood T cell repertoires in COVID-19. Study details: There were acute and convalescent COVID-19 samples, and they came from the United States, Italy and Spain. Sources were T cells, B-cell-depleted T cells, or PBMCs; the material itself was cDNA or gDNA.

Original methodology: Reference gene primer amplification yielded estimated nucleated cell counts. Produced via immunoSEQ multiplex PCR; TCRdb's table is partial and in-frame only. The V and J calls and clone size come from that table; D and trimming were worked out from the DNA. Among about 170,000 clones listed, around 84% were seen once. Seattle patients were enrolled while actively infected and followed longitudinally. The V gene's germline CDR1 is SGHTA and CDR2 FQGNSA. Between the trimmed V and J ends, which lost 1 base and 2 bases, there was a span of 10 bases. The CDR3 extends over 15 amino acids.

The clonotype was recovered from a woman aged 70-85 years with COVID-19, enrolled during active disease. Sequencing was carried out using peripheral blood. V usage is TRBV7-2 and J usage is TRBJ2-3; possible D gene TRBD2, 6 bases. DNA of the CDR3: TGTGCCAGCAGCTTAGGCCAGCGGGCCACAGATACGCAGTATTTT. This sequence encodes CASSLGQRATDTQYF.